These 10 T cell receptor beta chains originate from one sample sequenced in a study of a mutant IDH1 vaccine in newly diagnosed glioma. These TCRs are of unknown antigen specificity. As for time point: week 11, during vaccination. Every single dose of the vaccine, 300 ug of mutant IDH1 20-mer peptide, came with topical imiquimod. The data were produced by immunoSEQ multiplex PCR, yet TCRdb's version contains in-frame clones alone and is incomplete. The sample shows around 40,000 clones, around 84% of them seen only once. The sample here was PBMCs, taken from a glioma patient whose treatment included an IDH1 peptide vaccine. These receptors all come from a man aged 35 to 55 with glioma.

This clone was seen just once. The chain carries TRBV4-3 and TRBJ1-1; D is uncertain. Trimming cost V 0 bases and J 7 bases, with 18 bases left between them. CDR3 size: 16 residues. The germline CDR1 and CDR2 sequences are LGHNA and YSLEER. The CDR3 region has the DNA TGCGCCAGCAGCCAAGATGCGGCCGTAATGGACGGTGAAGCTTTCTTT. Residues: CASSQDAAVMDGEAFF.

The chain is built from TRBV5-4 and TRBJ1-4, with TRBD1 matching over 10 bases. V shed 3 bases and J 0 bases; nucleotides not matched to a gene: 2. The CDR3 is 16 amino acids. Germline V lookup: CDR1 SGHNT, CDR2 YYREEE (reference sequence). The CDR3 region is CASSSGQGTTNEKLFF. CDR3 coding DNA: TGTGCCAGCAGCTCGGGACAGGGGACAACTAATGAAAAACTGTTTTTT.

The chain joins TRBV4-3 to TRBJ2-7; D uncertain. Germline loops: CDR1 LGHNA, CDR2 YSLEER. Trimming stripped 2 bases from V and 4 bases from J, with 18 bases between. The CDR3 sequence is 16 residues long. The CDR3 is CASSQSRVLLGYEQYF. In nucleotides, the CDR3 is TGCGCCAGCAGCCAATCCAGAGTGCTCCTAGGGTACGAGCAGTACTTC.

The rearrangement links TRBV5-4 to TRBJ2-1; tentatively, D is TRBD1 or TRBD2 (5 bases each). Trimming pared 4 bases from V and 7 bases from J, leaving 18 bases between. The CDR3 extends over 15 amino acids. The germline gives CDR1 SGHNT, CDR2 YYREEE (reference sequence). Here the CDR3 reads CASSTKGRWENEQFF. For the CDR3, the DNA is TGTGCCAGCAGCACGAAGGGGCGATGGGAGAATGAGCAGTTCTTC.

The chain employs TRBV7-9 and TRBJ1-2; D ambiguous. The V end lost 1 base, the J end lost 0 bases, and 9 bases lay between the germline ends. The CDR3 covers 15 residues. Looked up from germline, CDR1 is SEHNR and CDR2 is FQNEAQ (reference sequence). The CDR3 DNA reads as TGTGCCAGCAGCTTAGTGAGTCTAGCTAACTATGGCTACACCTTC. Translated: CASSLVSLANYGYTF.

V gene TRBV5-6 combines with J gene TRBJ2-1; tentatively, D is TRBD1 (5 bases). The CDR3 is 14 amino acids. Looked up from germline, CDR1 is SGHDT and CDR2 is YYEEEE. V was trimmed by 7 bases and J by 5 bases, leaving 16 bases between them. CDR3 bases: TGTGCCAGCCGACCAAAGGGGATCCACAATGAGCAGTTCTTC. Its protein is CASRPKGIHNEQFF. The whole variable domain, remainder taken from reference TRBV5-6 and TRBJ2-1, is DAGVTQSPTHLIKTRGQQVTLRCSPKSGHDTVSWYQQALGQGPQFIFQYYEEEERQRGNFPDRFSGHQFPNYSSELNVNALLLGDSALYLCASRPKGIHNEQFFGPGTRLTVL.

CDR3 loop: CASSFLRNYEAFF. CDR3 sequence (DNA): TGTGCCAGCAGTTTTTTACGGAACTATGAAGCTTTCTTT. J is TRBJ1-1 and V is TRBV28, with no clear D. This CDR3 comprises 13 residues. From germline, CDR1 is MDHEN and CDR2 SYDVKM. The V gene lost 3 bases and the J gene lost 7 bases, with 12 bases spanning the gap.

The rearrangement joins TRBV4-1 to TRBJ2-1, with 9 bases lining up with TRBD2. With V trimmed by 0 bases and J by 7 bases, 7 bases remained unmatched. The CDR3 is 16 residues long. CDR1 and CDR2 (germline): MGHRA, YSYEKL. The chain's CDR3 is CASSQDKFTSGNEQFF. DNA of the CDR3: TGCGCCAGCAGCCAAGATAAATTCACTAGCGGGAATGAGCAGTTCTTC.

This chain links TRBV11-2 with TRBJ2-2, with D perhaps matching TRBD1 (6 bases). Looked up from germline, CDR1 is SGHAT and CDR2 is FQNNGV. V was trimmed by 5 bases and J by 1 base, leaving 8 bases between them. The length of the CDR3 is 14 residues. The CDR3 DNA reads TGTGCCAGCAGCCAGGGACAGAACACCGGGGAGCTGTTTTTT. As protein: CASSQGQNTGELFF.

The chain is built from TRBV19 and TRBJ2-5; D is unresolved. Germline assignment: CDR1 LNHDA and CDR2 SQIVND (reference sequence). Trimming took 2 bases from V and 2 from J, leaving 6 bases between them. CDR3 size: 13 residues. CDR3 DNA: TGTGCCAGTAGTATATCCTTGCAAGAGACCCAGTACTTC. This codes for CASSISLQETQYF.